This record concerns one TCR beta chain sequence. No antigen is known for it. This specimen comes from a study of shared clonotypes between healthy human individuals. Study-level results: Donor clonotype sharing was expected to depend on sequencing depth.

V dropped 0 bases and J dropped 5 bases, with 3 bases sitting between them. The V gene's germline CDR1 is PRHDT and CDR2 FYEKMQ (reference sequence). The CDR3 sequence is 12 residues long. Only in-frame clones appear in the TCRdb table, and some are missing; sequencing was by immunoSEQ multiplex PCR. The sample shows fewer than 650,000 clones, 60% to 85% of them seen only once. Input material: PBMCs. The source of this sequence is a woman aged 35 to 49 in good health. Some clones in this sample may be carry-over from other donors' samples. The V call is TRBV13, the J call TRBJ2-3; no clear D. CDR3 nucleotides: TGTGCCAGCAGCTTAGGATTAGATACGCAGTATTTT. Amino acid sequence: CASSLGLDTQYF.